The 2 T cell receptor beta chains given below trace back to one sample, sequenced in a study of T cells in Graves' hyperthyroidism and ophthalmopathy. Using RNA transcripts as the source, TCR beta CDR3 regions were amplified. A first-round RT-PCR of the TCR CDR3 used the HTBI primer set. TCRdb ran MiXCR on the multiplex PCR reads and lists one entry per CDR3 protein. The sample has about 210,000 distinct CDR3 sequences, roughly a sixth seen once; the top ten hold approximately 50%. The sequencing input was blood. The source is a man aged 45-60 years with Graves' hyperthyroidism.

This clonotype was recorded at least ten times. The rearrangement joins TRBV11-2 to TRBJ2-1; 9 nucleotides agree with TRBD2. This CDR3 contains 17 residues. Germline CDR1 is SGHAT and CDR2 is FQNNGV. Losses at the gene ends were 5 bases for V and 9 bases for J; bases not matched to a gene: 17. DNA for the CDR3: TGTGCCAGCAGCCGACTCATAGCGGGAGTAATTTCCTTTGAGCAGTTCTTC. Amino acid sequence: CASSRLIAGVISFEQFF.

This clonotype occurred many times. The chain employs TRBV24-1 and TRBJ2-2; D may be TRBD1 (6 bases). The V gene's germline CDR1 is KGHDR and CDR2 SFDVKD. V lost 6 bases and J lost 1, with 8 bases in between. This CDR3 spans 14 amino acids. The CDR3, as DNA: TGTGCCACCAGTTTGGGACAGAACACCGGGGAGCTGTTTTTT. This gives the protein CATSLGQNTGELFF.